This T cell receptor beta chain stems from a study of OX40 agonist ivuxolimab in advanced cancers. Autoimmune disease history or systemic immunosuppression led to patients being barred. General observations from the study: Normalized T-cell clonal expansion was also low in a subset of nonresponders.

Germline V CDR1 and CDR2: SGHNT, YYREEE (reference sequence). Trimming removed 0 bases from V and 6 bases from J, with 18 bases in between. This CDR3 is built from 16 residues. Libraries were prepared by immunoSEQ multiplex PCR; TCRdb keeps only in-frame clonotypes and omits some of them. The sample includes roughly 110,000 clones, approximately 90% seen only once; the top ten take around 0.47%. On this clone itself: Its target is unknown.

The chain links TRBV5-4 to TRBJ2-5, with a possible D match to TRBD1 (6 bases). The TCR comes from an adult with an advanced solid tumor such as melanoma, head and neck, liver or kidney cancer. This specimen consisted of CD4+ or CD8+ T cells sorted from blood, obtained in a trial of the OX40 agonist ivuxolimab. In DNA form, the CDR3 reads TGTGCCAGCAGCTTGGCCGGCAAACAGGGAAGACAGACCCAGTACTTC. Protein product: CASSLAGKQGRQTQYF.